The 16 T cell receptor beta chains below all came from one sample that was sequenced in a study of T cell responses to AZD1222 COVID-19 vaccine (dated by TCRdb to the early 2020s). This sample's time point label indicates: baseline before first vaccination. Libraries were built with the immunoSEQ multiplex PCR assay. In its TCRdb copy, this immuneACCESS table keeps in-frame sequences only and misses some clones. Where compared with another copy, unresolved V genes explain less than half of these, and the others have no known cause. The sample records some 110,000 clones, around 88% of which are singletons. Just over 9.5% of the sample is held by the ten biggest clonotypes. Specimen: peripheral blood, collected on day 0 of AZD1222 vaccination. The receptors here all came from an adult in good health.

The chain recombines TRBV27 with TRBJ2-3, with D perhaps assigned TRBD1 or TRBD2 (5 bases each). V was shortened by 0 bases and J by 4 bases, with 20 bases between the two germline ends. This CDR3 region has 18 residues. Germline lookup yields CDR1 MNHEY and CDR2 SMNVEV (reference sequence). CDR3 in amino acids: CASSLSSRRPGRADTQYF. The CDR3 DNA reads TGTGCCAGCAGTTTATCATCCCGGAGGCCGGGACGGGCAGATACGCAGTATTTT.

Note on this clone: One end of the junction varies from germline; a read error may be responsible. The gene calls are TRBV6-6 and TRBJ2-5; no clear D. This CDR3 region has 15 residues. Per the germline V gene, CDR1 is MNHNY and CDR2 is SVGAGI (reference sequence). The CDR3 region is CASSYTQQKTETQYF. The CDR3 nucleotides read TGTGCCAGCAGTTACACCCAACAGAAGACCGAGACTCAGTACTTC.

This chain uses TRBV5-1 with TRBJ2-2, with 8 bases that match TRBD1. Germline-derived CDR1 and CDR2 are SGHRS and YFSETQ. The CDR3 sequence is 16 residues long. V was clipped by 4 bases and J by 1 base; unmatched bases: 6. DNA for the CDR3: TGCGCCAGCAGCACACGGACAGGGCTGAACACCGGGGAGCTGTTTTTT. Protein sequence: CASSTRTGLNTGELFF.

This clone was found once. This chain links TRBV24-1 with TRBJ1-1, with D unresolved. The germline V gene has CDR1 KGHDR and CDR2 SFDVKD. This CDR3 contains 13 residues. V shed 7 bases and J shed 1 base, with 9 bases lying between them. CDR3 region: CATRRGSNTEAFF. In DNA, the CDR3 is TGTGCCACCAGGCGCGGATCGAACACTGAAGCTTTCTTT.

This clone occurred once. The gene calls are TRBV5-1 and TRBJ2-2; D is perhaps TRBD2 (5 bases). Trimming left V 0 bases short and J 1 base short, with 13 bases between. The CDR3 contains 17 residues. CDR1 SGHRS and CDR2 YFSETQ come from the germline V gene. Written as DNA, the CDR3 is TGCGCCAGCAGCTTGGGGCTAGCCACTCAGAACACCGGGGAGCTGTTTTTT. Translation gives CASSLGLATQNTGELFF.

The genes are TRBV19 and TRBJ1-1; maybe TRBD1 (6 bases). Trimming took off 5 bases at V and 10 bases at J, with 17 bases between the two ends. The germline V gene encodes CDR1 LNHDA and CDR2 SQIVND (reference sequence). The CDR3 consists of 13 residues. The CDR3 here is CASSWGGAKRAFF. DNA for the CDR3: TGTGCCAGTAGTTGGGGGGGGGCGAAGCGAGCTTTCTTT.

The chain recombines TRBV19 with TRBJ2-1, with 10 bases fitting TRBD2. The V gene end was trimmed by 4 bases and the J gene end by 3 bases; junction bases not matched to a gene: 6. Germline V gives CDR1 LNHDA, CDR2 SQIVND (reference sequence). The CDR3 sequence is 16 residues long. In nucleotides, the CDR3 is TGTGCCAGTAGTACCCGGACTAGCGGCAACTACAATGAGCAGTTCTTC. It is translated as CASSTRTSGNYNEQFF. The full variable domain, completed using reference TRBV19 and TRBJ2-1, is DGGITQSPKYLFRKEGQNVTLSCEQNLNHDAMYWYRQDPGQGLRLIYYSQIVNDFQKGDIAEGYSVSREKKESFPLTVTSAQKNPTAFYLCASSTRTSGNYNEQFFGPGTRLTVL.

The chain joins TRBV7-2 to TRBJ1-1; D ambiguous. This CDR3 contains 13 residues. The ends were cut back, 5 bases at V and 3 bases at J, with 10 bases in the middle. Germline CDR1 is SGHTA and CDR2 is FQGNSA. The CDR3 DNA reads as TGTGCCAGCAGCCTTCAGACTTACACTGAAGCTTTCTTT. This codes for CASSLQTYTEAFF.

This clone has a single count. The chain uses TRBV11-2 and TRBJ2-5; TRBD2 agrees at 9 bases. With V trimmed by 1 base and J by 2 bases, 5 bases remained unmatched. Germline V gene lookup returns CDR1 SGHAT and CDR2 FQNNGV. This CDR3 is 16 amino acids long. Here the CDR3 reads CASSLVGLAFQETQYF. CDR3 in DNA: TGTGCCAGCAGCTTAGTGGGACTAGCTTTTCAAGAGACCCAGTACTTC.

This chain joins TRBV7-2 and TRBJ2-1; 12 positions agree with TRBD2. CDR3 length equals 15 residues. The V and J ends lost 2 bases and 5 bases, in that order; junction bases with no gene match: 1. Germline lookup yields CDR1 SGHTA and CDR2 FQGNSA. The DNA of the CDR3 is TGTGCCAGCAGCTTAACTAGCGGGAGGCACAATGAGCAGTTCTTC. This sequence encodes CASSLTSGRHNEQFF.

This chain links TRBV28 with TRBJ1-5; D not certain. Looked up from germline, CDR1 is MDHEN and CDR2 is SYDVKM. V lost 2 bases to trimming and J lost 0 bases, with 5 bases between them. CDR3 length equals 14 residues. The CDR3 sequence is CASSLGGSNQPQHF. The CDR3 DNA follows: TGTGCCAGCAGTTTAGGTGGTAGCAATCAGCCCCAGCATTTT.

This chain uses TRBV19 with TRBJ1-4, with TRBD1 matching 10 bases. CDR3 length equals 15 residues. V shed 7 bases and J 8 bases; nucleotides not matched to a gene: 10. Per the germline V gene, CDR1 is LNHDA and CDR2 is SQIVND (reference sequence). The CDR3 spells CASNRPGQGTEKLFF. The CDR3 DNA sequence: TGTGCCAGTAACAGACCGGGACAGGGGACGGAAAAACTGTTTTTT.

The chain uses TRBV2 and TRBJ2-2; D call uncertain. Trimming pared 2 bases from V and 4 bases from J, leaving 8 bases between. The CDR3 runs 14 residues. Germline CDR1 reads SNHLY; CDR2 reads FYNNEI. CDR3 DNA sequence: TGTGCCAGCAGTGAAACCAGGAGCACCGGGGAGCTGTTTTTT. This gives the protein CASSETRSTGELFF.

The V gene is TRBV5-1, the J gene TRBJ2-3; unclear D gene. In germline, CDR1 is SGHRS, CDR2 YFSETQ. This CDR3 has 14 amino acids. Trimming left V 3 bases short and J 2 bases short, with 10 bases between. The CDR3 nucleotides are TGCGCCAGCAGCTCAAGCGCCACCACAGATACGCAGTATTTT. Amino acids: CASSSSATTDTQYF. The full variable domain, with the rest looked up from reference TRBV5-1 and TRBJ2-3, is KAGVTQTPRYLIKTRGQQVTLSCSPISGHRSVSWYQQTPGQGLQFLFEYFSETQRNKGNFPGRFSGRQFSNSRSEMNVSTLELGDSALYLCASSSSATTDTQYFGPGTRLTVL.

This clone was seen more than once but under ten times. CDR3 sequence: CASSQVTTGVEKLFF. CDR3 sequence (DNA): TGTGCCAGCAGCCAAGTAACGACCGGGGTTGAAAAACTGTTTTTT. The chain carries TRBV14 and TRBJ1-4; D remains ambiguous. The CDR3 runs to 15 residues. Trimming shortened V by 1 base and J by 7 bases, and 13 bases separated the two germline ends. In germline, CDR1 is SGHDN, CDR2 FVKESK.

The CDR3 loop reads CSVEGSNYEQYF. In DNA, the CDR3 is TGCAGCGTTGAAGGCAGCAACTACGAGCAGTACTTC. The gene calls are TRBV29-1 and TRBJ2-7, with D unresolved. Germline V gene sequence: CDR1 SQVTM, CDR2 ANQGSEA. This CDR3 contains 12 residues. Trimming took 1 base from V and 3 from J, leaving 7 bases between them.